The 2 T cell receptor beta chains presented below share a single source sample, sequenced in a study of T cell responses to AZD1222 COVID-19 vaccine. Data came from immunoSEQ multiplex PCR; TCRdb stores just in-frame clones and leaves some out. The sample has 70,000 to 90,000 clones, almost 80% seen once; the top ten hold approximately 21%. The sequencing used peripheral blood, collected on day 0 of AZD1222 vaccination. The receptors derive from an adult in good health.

The CDR3 nucleotides are TGTGCCAGTAGTATACACCTTAGCGGGAGGGCCGGTGGGGAGCTGTTTTTT. Protein product: CASSIHLSGRAGGELFF. The chain recombines TRBV19 with TRBJ2-2; 11 bases match TRBD2. Per germline, CDR1 LNHDA and CDR2 SQIVND (reference sequence). The CDR3 contains 17 residues. The V and J ends lost 2 bases and 8 bases, in that order; junction bases with no gene match: 10. Full variable domain (outside the CDR3, taken from reference TRBV19 and TRBJ2-2): DGGITQSPKYLFRKEGQNVTLSCEQNLNHDAMYWYRQDPGQGLRLIYYSQIVNDFQKGDIAEGYSVSREKKESFPLTVTSAQKNPTAFYLCASSIHLSGRAGGELFFGEGSRLTVL.

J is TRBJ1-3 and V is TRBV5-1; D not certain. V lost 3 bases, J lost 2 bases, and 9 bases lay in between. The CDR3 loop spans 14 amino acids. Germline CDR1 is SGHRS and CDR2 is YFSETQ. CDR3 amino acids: CASSSGEPGNTIYF. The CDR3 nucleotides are TGCGCCAGCAGCTCTGGGGAGCCTGGAAACACCATATATTTT.